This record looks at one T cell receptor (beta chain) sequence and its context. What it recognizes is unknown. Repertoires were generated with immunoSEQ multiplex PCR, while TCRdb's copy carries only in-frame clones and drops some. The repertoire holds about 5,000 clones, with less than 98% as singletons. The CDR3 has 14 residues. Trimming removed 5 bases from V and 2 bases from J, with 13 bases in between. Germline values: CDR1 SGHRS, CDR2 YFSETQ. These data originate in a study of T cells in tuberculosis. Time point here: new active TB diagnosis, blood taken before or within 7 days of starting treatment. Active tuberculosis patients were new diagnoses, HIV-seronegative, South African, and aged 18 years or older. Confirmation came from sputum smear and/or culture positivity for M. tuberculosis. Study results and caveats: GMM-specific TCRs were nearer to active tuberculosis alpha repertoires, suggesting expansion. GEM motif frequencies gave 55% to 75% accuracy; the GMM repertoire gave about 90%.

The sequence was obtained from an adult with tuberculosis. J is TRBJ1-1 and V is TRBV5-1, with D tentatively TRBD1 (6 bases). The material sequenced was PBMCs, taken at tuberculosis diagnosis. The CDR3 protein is CASRPGQINTEAFF. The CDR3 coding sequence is TGCGCCAGCAGACCTGGACAGATAAACACTGAAGCTTTCTTT.